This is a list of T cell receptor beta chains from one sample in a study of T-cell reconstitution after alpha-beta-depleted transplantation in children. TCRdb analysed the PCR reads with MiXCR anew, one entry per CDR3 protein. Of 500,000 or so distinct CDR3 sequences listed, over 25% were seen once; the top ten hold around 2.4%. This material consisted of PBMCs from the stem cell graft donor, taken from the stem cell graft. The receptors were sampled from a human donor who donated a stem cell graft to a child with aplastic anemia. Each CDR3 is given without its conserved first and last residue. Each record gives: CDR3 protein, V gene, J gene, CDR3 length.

CDR3aa: ASSRGGRFYEQY
v_gene: TRBV27
j_gene: TRBJ2-7
len: 12

CDR3aa: ASRQIAYSNEQF
v_gene: TRBV6-2/TRBV6-3
j_gene: TRBJ2-1
len: 12

CDR3aa: ASSRQAQNIQY
v_gene: TRBV7-2
j_gene: TRBJ2-4
len: 11

CDR3aa: ASSIAGTNVYEQY
v_gene: TRBV7-2
j_gene: TRBJ2-7
len: 13

CDR3aa: ASSLGRIGELF
v_gene: TRBV5-1
j_gene: TRBJ2-2
len: 11

CDR3aa: ATKGQGNTDTQY
v_gene: TRBV12-3/TRBV12-4
j_gene: TRBJ2-3
len: 12

CDR3aa: AITESGTSTDTQY
v_gene: TRBV10-3
j_gene: TRBJ2-3
len: 13

CDR3aa: SARSNEQF
v_gene: TRBV20-1
j_gene: TRBJ2-1
len: 8

CDR3aa: ASTKSETSGNRY
v_gene: TRBV5-1
j_gene: TRBJ2-7
len: 12

CDR3aa: ASSTHPSGSEQY
v_gene: TRBV6-2/TRBV6-3
j_gene: TRBJ2-7
len: 12

CDR3aa: ASSEGTSGRPDTQY
v_gene: TRBV9
j_gene: TRBJ2-3
len: 14

CDR3aa: ASSYSTFGTGNEQF
v_gene: TRBV6-5
j_gene: TRBJ2-1
len: 14

CDR3aa: ASNPSTGRGSEAF
v_gene: TRBV12-3/TRBV12-4
j_gene: TRBJ1-1
len: 13

CDR3aa: ASTSKRGREQY
v_gene: TRBV7-2
j_gene: TRBJ2-7
len: 11

CDR3aa: ASSLVAGWDYGYT
v_gene: TRBV7-2
j_gene: TRBJ1-2
len: 13

CDR3aa: ASSFLPGQLTSYEQY
v_gene: TRBV5-1
j_gene: TRBJ2-7
len: 15

CDR3aa: SARDTGVGYGYT
v_gene: TRBV20-1
j_gene: TRBJ1-2
len: 12

CDR3aa: ASSLGSLRGETQY
v_gene: TRBV7-9
j_gene: TRBJ2-5
len: 13

CDR3aa: AISDPEQGDQPQH
v_gene: TRBV10-3
j_gene: TRBJ1-5
len: 13

CDR3aa: SVRNTGELF
v_gene: TRBV29-1
j_gene: TRBJ2-2
len: 9

CDR3aa: ASSEAGTAFQPEKLF
v_gene: TRBV27
j_gene: TRBJ1-4
len: 15

CDR3aa: SAPPLAGLDEQF
v_gene: TRBV20-1
j_gene: TRBJ2-1
len: 12

CDR3aa: ASSQRTDRGPTYEQY
v_gene: TRBV27
j_gene: TRBJ2-7
len: 15

CDR3aa: ATSDHPYSGEANYGYT
v_gene: TRBV24-1
j_gene: TRBJ1-2
len: 16

CDR3aa: SARGDLGFRDRYT
v_gene: TRBV20-1
j_gene: TRBJ1-2
len: 13

CDR3aa: ASTGQTNTEAF
v_gene: TRBV6-2/TRBV6-3
j_gene: TRBJ1-1
len: 11

CDR3aa: ASSRGRPSGRASTDTQY
v_gene: TRBV4-2
j_gene: TRBJ2-3
len: 17

CDR3aa: ASSLSGTVYNEQF
v_gene: TRBV5-1
j_gene: TRBJ2-1
len: 13

CDR3aa: ASRNLAPDTGELF
v_gene: TRBV12-3/TRBV12-4
j_gene: TRBJ2-2
len: 13

CDR3aa: ASSVRQGTGELF
v_gene: TRBV9
j_gene: TRBJ2-2
len: 12

CDR3aa: SVAGTAYNYGYT
v_gene: TRBV29-1
j_gene: TRBJ1-2
len: 12

CDR3aa: ASSLGGSSSYEQY
v_gene: TRBV7-2
j_gene: TRBJ2-7
len: 13

CDR3aa: ASSPSTGYSNQPQH
v_gene: TRBV7-2
j_gene: TRBJ1-5
len: 14

CDR3aa: ASGKGALGSQNTGELF
v_gene: TRBV6-1
j_gene: TRBJ2-2
len: 16

CDR3aa: ASSFRLNEKLF
v_gene: TRBV12-3/TRBV12-4
j_gene: TRBJ1-4
len: 11

CDR3aa: SEGTVTDTQY
v_gene: TRBV29-1
j_gene: TRBJ2-3
len: 10

CDR3aa: ASSLDPTGTSRGNEQF
v_gene: TRBV5-1
j_gene: TRBJ2-1
len: 16

CDR3aa: ASSQEWHLGAYEQY
v_gene: TRBV4-2
j_gene: TRBJ2-7
len: 14

CDR3aa: ASSLGGERPQH
v_gene: TRBV5-1
j_gene: TRBJ1-5
len: 11

CDR3aa: SAQKGTGAKETQY
v_gene: TRBV20-1
j_gene: TRBJ2-5
len: 13

CDR3aa: ASSHTGMRGNQPQH
v_gene: TRBV12-3/TRBV12-4
j_gene: TRBJ1-5
len: 14

CDR3aa: ASSHSGRGDIQY
v_gene: TRBV6-2/TRBV6-3
j_gene: TRBJ2-4
len: 12

CDR3aa: ASSYRQDTSGNTIY
v_gene: TRBV6-5
j_gene: TRBJ1-3
len: 14

CDR3aa: ASSPGQPNTGELF
v_gene: TRBV4-3
j_gene: TRBJ2-2
len: 13

CDR3aa: ASSPAGWEDEQF
v_gene: TRBV7-3
j_gene: TRBJ2-1
len: 12

CDR3aa: ASTQGISYEQY
v_gene: TRBV6-1
j_gene: TRBJ2-7
len: 11

CDR3aa: ASSELDRGGQPQH
v_gene: TRBV6-1
j_gene: TRBJ1-5
len: 13

CDR3aa: SARSGSDDGYT
v_gene: TRBV20-1
j_gene: TRBJ1-2
len: 11

CDR3aa: ASSRIGTGKRIQPLH
v_gene: TRBV5-5
j_gene: TRBJ1-6
len: 15

CDR3aa: ASSFAGTSGGYEQY
v_gene: TRBV7-2
j_gene: TRBJ2-7
len: 14